The table lists the clone carrying this T cell receptor beta chain with many counts. The DNA is left out, because the CDR3 cannot be placed on it with certainty; the CDR3 is given as TCRdb lists it. The data originate from a study of T-cell reconstitution after alpha-beta-depleted transplantation in children. Using unique molecular identifiers, the investigators prepared the TCRbeta library. One entry per CDR3 protein, called by TCRdb with MiXCR from the PCR reads. The table includes about 170,000 distinct CDR3 sequences, approximately 10% detected once. Inclusive of both ends, the CDR3 amounts to 12 amino acids.

The chain recombines TRBV12-3 or TRBV12-4 with TRBJ1-1; the tabulated D call, TRBD1, remains unverified against the DNA. The sequence was collected from a boy between 2 and 10 years old with acute myeloid leukemia, due to receive a stem cell transplant. Material: PBMCs, obtained before TCRalphabeta/CD19-depleted stem cell transplant. CDR3 residues: CASILVGGEAFF.